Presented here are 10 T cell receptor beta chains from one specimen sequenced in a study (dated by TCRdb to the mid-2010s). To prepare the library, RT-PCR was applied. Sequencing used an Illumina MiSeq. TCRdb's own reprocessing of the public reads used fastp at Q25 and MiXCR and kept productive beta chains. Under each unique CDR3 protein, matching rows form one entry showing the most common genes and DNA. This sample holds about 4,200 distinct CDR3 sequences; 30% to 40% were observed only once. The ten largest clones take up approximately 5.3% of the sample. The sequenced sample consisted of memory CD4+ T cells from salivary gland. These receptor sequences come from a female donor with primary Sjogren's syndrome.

In nucleotides, the CDR3 is TGCGCCAGCAGCCGAGGAGAGGCAGATACGCAGTATTTT. It is translated as CASSRGEADTQYF. This chain uses TRBV4-1 with TRBJ2-3; no clear D gene. From germline, CDR1 is MGHRA and CDR2 YSYEKL. The germline V and J ends were trimmed by 4 bases and 4 bases, with 9 bases remaining between them. The length of the CDR3 is 13 residues.

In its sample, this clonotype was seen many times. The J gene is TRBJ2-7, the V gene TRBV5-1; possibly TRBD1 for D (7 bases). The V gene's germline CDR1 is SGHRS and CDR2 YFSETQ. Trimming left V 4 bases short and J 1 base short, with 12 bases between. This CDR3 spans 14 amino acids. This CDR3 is CASSRQGGSYEQYV. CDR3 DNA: TGCGCCAGCAGCCGACAGGGAGGATCCTACGAGCAGTACGTC.

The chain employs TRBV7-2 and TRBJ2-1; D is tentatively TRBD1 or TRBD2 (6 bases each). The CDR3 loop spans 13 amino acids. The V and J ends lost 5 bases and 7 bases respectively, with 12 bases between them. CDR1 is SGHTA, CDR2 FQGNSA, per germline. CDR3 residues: CASSPEGGNEQFF. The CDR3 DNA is TGTGCCAGCAGCCCCGAGGGGGGAAATGAGCAGTTCTTC.

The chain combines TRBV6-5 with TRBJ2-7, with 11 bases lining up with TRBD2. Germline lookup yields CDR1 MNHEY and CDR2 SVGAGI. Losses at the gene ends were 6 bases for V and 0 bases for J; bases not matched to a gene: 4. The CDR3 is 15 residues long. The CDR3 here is CASRRTSGCSYEQYV. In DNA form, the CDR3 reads TGTGCCAGCAGACGGACTAGCGGGTGCTCCTACGAGCAGTACGTC.

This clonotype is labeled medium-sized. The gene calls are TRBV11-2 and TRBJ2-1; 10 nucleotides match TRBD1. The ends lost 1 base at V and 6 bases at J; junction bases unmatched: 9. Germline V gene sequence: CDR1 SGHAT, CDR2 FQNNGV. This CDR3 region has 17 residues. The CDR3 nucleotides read TGTGCCAGCAGCTTAGTCCCGGGACAGGGGATGTCCAATGAGCAGTTCTTC. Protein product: CASSLVPGQGMSNEQFF. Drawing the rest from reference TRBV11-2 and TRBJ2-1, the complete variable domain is EAGVAQSPRYKIIEKRQSVAFWCNPISGHATLYWYQQILGQGPKLLIQFQNNGVVDDSQLPKDRFSAERLKGVDSTLKIQPAKLEDSAVYLCASSLVPGQGMSNEQFFGPGTRLTVL.

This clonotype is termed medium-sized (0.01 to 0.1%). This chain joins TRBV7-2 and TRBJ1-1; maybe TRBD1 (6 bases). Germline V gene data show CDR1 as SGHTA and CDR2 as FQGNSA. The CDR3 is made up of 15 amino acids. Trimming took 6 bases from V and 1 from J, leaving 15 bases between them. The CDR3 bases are TGTGCCAGCAGGACGACAGGAGGGGGGAACACTGAAGCTTTCTTT. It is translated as CASRTTGGGNTEAFF.

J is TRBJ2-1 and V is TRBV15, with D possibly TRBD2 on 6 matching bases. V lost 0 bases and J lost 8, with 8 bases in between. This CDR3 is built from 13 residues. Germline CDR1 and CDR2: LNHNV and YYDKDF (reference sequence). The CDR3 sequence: CATSRDTSYEQFF. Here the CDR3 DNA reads TGTGCCACCAGCAGAGATACTAGCTATGAGCAGTTCTTC. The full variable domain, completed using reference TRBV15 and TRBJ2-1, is DAMVIQNPRYQVTQFGKPVTLSCSQTLNHNVMYWYQQKSSQAPKLLFHYYDKDFNNEADTPDNFQSRRPNTSFCFLDIRSPGLGDTAMYLCATSRDTSYEQFFGPGTRLTVL.

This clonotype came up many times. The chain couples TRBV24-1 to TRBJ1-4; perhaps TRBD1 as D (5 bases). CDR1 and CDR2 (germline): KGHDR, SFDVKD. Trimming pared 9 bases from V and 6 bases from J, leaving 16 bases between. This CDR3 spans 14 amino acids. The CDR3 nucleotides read TGTGCCACCGGGGACGGGGCGCCGGATGAAAAACTGTTTTTT. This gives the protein CATGDGAPDEKLFF.

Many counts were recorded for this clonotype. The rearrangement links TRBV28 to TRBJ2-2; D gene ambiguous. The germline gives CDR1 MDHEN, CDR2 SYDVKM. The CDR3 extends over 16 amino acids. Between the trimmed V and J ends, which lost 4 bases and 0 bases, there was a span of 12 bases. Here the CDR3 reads CASSSYRDSNTGELFF. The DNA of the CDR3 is TGTGCCAGCAGTTCTTACAGAGACTCGAACACCGGGGAGCTGTTTTTT.

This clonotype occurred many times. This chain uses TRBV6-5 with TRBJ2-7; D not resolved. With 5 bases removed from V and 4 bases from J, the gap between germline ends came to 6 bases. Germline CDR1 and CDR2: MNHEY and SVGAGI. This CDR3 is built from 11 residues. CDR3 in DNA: TGTGCCAGCAGTGAAGCTTACGAGCAGTACTTC. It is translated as CASSEAYEQYF.